The clone carrying this T cell receptor beta chain was counted a few times. This sample stems from a study of blood T cell repertoires in COVID-19. Overall study context: Spain, Italy and the United States supplied samples that represented acute and convalescent COVID-19. T cells, B-cell-depleted T cells, or PBMCs supplied cDNA or gDNA.

As originally analysed: Reference gene primer amplification yielded estimated nucleated cell counts. Repertoires were generated with immunoSEQ multiplex PCR, while TCRdb's copy carries only in-frame clones and drops some. V and J calls and clone size are those listed in that table; D and trimming were worked out from the DNA. The sample lists approximately 250,000 clones; around four fifths were seen once. The germline V and J ends were trimmed by 0 bases and 4 bases, with 13 bases remaining between them. Germline V lookup: CDR1 LNHNV, CDR2 YYDKDF (reference sequence). The CDR3 sequence is 16 residues long.

Sequenced input: peripheral blood. The sequence was collected from a woman aged 55-70 years with active or convalescent COVID-19. The chain recombines TRBV15 with TRBJ2-1; a possible D gene is TRBD2 (6 bases). The CDR3 region has the DNA TGTGCCACCAGCAGAGATCTTTCGGGACTGTACAATGAGCAGTTCTTC. This codes for CATSRDLSGLYNEQFF.